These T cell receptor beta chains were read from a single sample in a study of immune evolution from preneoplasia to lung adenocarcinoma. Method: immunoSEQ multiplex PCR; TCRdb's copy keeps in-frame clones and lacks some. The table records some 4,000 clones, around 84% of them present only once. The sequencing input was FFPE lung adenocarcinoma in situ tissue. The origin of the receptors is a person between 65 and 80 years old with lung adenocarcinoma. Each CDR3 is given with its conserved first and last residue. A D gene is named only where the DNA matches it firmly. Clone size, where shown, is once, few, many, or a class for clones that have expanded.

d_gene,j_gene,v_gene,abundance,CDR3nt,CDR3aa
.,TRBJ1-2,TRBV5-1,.,TGCGCCAGCAGCTTGGCTGGCAGGGTGGTCGAGGATGGCTACACCTTC,CASSLAGRVVEDGYTF
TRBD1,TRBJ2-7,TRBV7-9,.,TGTGCCAGCAGTGCGCCGGGACAGGGTTACGAGCAGTACTTC,CASSAPGQGYEQYF
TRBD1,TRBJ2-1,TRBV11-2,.,TGTGCCAGCAGCGGTGGGACAGGGGCCAACAATGAGCAGTTCTTC,CASSGGTGANNEQFF
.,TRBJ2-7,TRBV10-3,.,TGTGCCACCGGGCTAATGGACTCCTACGAGCAGTACTTC,CATGLMDSYEQYF
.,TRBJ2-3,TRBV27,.,TGTGTCAGTCAAGACGGGGGACGCACAGATACGCAGTATTTT,CVSQDGGRTDTQYF
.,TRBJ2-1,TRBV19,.,TGTGCCACCGCAGTAAACCTTGAGCAGTTCTTC,CATAVNLEQFF
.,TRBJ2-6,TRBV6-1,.,TGTGCCAGCAGTGAAGCGTCCTCTGGGGCCAACGTCCTGACTTTC,CASSEASSGANVLTF
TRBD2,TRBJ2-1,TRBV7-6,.,TGTGCCAGCAGCCCGACTAGCGGGAGCTCCTACAATGAGCAGTTCTTC,CASSPTSGSSYNEQFF
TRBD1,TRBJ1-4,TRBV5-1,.,TGCGCCAGCAGCTCTGGACAGGCGGCGGGTGGAAAACTGTTTTTT,CASSSGQAAGGKLFF
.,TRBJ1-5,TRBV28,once,TGTGCCAGCAGTCGCGTCGCCATGGGTAATCAGCCCCAGCATTTT,CASSRVAMGNQPQHF
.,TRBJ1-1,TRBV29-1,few,TGCAGCGTTGAATCGAGAGGGAACACTGAAGCTTTCTTT,CSVESRGNTEAFF
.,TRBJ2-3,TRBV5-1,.,TGCGCCAGCAGCCTCGCCTTGGTCCAGACAGATACGCAGTATTTT,CASSLALVQTDTQYF
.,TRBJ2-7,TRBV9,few,TGTGCCAGCAGCGCCCAACAGGGCTACGAGCAGTACTTC,CASSAQQGYEQYF
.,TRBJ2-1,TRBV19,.,TGTGCCAGTAGTATAGAAGCCCGCTGGGGCAATGAGCAGTTCTTC,CASSIEARWGNEQFF
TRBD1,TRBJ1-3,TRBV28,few,TGTGCCAGCAGTGGACAGGGCTGGGGAGCTGGAAACACCATATATTTT,CASSGQGWGAGNTIYF
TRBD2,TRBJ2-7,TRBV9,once,TGTGCTAGCAGCGTAGGACTAGCGGGCTACGAGCAGTACTTC,CASSVGLAGYEQYF
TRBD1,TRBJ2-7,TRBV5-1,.,TGCGCCAGCAGTCATACAGGGGAAGGGGTCGACGAGCAGTACTTC,CASSHTGEGVDEQYF
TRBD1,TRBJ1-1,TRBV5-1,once,TGCGCCAGCGAACCGGGACAGGGGAACATGAACACTGAAGCTTTCTTT,CASEPGQGNMNTEAFF
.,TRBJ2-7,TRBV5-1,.,TGCGCCAGCAGCTTCGGACAGCCTTTCTACGAGCAGTACTTC,CASSFGQPFYEQYF
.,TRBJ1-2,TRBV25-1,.,TGTGCCAGCAGTCGGACGGACGGTATTGGCTACACCTTC,CASSRTDGIGYTF
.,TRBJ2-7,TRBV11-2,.,TGTGCCAGCAGTCACCCCCAGTTGCGGGACAACTCCTACGAGCAGTACTTC,CASSHPQLRDNSYEQYF
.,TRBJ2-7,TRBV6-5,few,TGTGCCAGCAGTTACTCGATGGAATCCTCCTACGAGCAGTACTTC,CASSYSMESSYEQYF
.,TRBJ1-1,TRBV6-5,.,TGTGCCAGCAGGGCGGAGCTTCTGAACACTGAAGCTTTCTTT,CASRAELLNTEAFF
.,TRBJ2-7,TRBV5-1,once,TGCGCCAGCAGCTGGGACGGGTCCTACGAGCAGTACTTC,CASSWDGSYEQYF
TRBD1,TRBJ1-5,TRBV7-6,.,TGTGCCAGCAGCTTAGAACAGGGGGCGTTGGATCAGCCCCAGCATTTT,CASSLEQGALDQPQHF
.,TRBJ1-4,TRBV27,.,TGTGCCAGCAGTCGAAACCCGCGGGCTAATGAAAAACTGTTTTTT,CASSRNPRANEKLFF
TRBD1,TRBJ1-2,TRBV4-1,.,TGCGCCAGCAGGCATCGGTCAGGGGGTGGCTATGGCTACACCTTC,CASRHRSGGGYGYTF
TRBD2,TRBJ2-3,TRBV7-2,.,TGTGCCAGCAGCTTAGCGGGACTAGAGTCGACAGATACGCAGTATTTT,CASSLAGLESTDTQYF
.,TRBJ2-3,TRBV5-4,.,TGTGCCAGCAGCTTATCGGAGCGGGATACGCAGTATTTT,CASSLSERDTQYF
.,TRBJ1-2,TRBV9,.,TGTGCCAGCAGCGTTGGGGGGCGCCGAGAGGGCTATGGCTACACCTTC,CASSVGGRREGYGYTF
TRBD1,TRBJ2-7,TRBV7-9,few,TGTGCCAGCAGCGCGCCGGGACAGGGTTACGAGCAGTACTTC,CASSAPGQGYEQYF
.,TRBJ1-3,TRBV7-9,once,TGTGCCAGCAGCCCCTCAGGGGCGCTAGGAAACACCATATATTTT,CASSPSGALGNTIYF
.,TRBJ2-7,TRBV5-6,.,TGTGCCAGCAGCTTCCAGGTTTACGAAGAGCAGTACTTC,CASSFQVYEEQYF
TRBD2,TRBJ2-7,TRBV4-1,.,TGCGCCAGCAGCCAAGAAATAGCGGGAGTTTGGGAGCAGTACTTC,CASSQEIAGVWEQYF
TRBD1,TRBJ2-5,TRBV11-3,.,TGTGCCAGCAGCGGCCAACTGACAGGGTACGACGAGACCCAGTACTTC,CASSGQLTGYDETQYF
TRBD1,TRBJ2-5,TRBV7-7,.,TGTGCCAGCAGCTTAGGACAGGGGAATCAAGAGACCCAGTACTTC,CASSLGQGNQETQYF
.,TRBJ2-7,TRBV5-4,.,TGTGCCAGCACCCGGGAGTACTCCTACGAGCAGTACTTC,CASTREYSYEQYF
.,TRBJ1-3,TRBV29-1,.,TGCAGCGTTGAAGATCTTAAACGGCCCGGCGGCACCATATATTTT,CSVEDLKRPGGTIYF
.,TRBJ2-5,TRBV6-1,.,TGTGCCAGCTCTGTGGGCAGGGACCCGAAAGAGACCCAGTACTTC,CASSVGRDPKETQYF
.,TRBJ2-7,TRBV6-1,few,TGTGCCAGCAGTTCTCCAGCCAGGGAGTGGGACGAGCAGTACTTC,CASSSPAREWDEQYF
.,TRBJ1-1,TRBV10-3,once,TGTGCCATCAGAGATACGATTGAAGCTTTCTTT,CAIRDTIEAFF
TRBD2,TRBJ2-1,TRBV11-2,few,TGTGCCAGCAGCGGAGGTTTAGCGGGATTTTTTGGGAATGAGCAGTTCTTC,CASSGGLAGFFGNEQFF
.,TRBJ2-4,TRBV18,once,TGTGCCAGCTCACCACCAGGGGACGAGGGACGGGGCATTCAGTACTTC,CASSPPGDEGRGIQYF
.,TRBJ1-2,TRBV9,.,TGTGCCAGCAGCGTATCTGGCCTAGCTAACTATGGCTACACCTTC,CASSVSGLANYGYTF
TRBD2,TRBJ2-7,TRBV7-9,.,TGTGCCAGCAGTTCGGCGGGAGGACCGCCCTACGAGCAGTACTTC,CASSSAGGPPYEQYF
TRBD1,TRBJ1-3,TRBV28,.,TGTGCCAGCAGTTCACAGGGGGCAGAGGATGGAAACACCATATATTTT,CASSSQGAEDGNTIYF
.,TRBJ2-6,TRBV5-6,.,TGTGCCAGCAGCTTTAGCCCCTCTGGGGCCAACGTCCTGACTTTC,CASSFSPSGANVLTF
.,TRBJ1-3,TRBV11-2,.,TGTGCCAGCAGCCTCCAGGAAAACACCATATATTTT,CASSLQENTIYF
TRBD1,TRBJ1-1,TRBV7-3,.,TGTGCCAGCAGCTCAACCCGACAGGGGTTGAACACTGAAGCTTTCTTT,CASSSTRQGLNTEAFF
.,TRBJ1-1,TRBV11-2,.,TGTGCCAGCAGCACGTGGTGGAACACTGAAGCTTTCTTT,CASSTWWNTEAFF
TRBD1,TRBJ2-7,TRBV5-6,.,TGTGCCAGCAGCTTCGTTCGGGACAGGGGAGGGGATCACGAGCAGTACTTC,CASSFVRDRGGDHEQYF
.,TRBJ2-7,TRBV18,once,TGTGCCAGCTCACCACCTGTCAGGGACTCCTACGAGCAGTACTTC,CASSPPVRDSYEQYF
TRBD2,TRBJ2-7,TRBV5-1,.,TGCGCCAGCAGCCCCCCACCGGGACTAGCGGGCTTATACGAGCAGTACTTC,CASSPPPGLAGLYEQYF